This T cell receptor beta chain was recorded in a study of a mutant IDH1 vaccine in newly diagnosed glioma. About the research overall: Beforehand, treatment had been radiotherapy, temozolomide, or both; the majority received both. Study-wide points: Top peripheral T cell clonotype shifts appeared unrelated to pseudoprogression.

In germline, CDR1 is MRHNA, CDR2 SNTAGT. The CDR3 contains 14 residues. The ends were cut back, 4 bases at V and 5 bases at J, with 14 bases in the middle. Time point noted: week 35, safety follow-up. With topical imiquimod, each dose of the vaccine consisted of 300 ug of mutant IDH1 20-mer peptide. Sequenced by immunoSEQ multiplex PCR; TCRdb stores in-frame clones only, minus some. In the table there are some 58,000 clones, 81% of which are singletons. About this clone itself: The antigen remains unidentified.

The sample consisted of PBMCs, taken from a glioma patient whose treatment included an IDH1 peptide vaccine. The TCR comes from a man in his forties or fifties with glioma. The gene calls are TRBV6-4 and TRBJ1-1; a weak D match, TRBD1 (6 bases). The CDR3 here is CASSVAGGGTEAFF. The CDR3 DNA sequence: TGTGCCAGCAGTGTTGCAGGAGGGGGTACTGAAGCTTTCTTT.